This T cell receptor beta chain emerged from a study of T cells after posttransplantation cyclophosphamide. The V gene's germline CDR1 is SGHRS and CDR2 YFSETQ. The J segment lost 3 bases and the V segment lost 6 bases, leaving 9 bases of the junction unmatched. The CDR3 has 16 residues. Study results and caveats: Later post-transplant blood repertoires were often dominated by donor CD8+ memory clones. Tissue-infiltrating T cells from skin or gut overlapped little with blood T cells. Recipient CMV seropositivity and CMV reactivation strongly tracked TRB clonality.

Busulfan-fludarabine conditioning, marrow transplant, and cyclophosphamide on days +3 and +4 were administered. Here immunoSEQ multiplex PCR was the method, and the copy in TCRdb shows in-frame clones only, minus some. The table includes about 43,000 clones, around 90% detected once. As for this clone: Antigen: not known.

Material: PBMCs, obtained around 58 days after allogeneic stem cell transplant with posttransplant cyclophosphamide. The V call is TRBV5-1, the J call TRBJ1-1, with TRBD1 identical over 12 bases. This clonotype was sampled from a male patient aged 60-69 years who received an allogeneic stem cell transplant from a related donor and was CMV-positive. The graft donor may be the source of some T cells. The CDR3 reads CASTQGTGGGYTEAFF. CDR3 sequence (DNA): TGCGCCAGCACTCAAGGGACAGGGGGCGGTTACACTGAAGCTTTCTTT.